The present T cell receptor beta chain was sequenced within a study of blood T cell repertoires in COVID-19. CDR1 is ENHRY, CDR2 SYGVKD, per germline. The CDR3 loop spans 14 amino acids. Trimming at V came to 0 bases and at J to 3 bases, leaving 0 bases not matched to a gene. Produced via immunoSEQ multiplex PCR; TCRdb's table is partial and in-frame only. The sample holds fewer than 400,000 clones, around 90% seen once. The genes are TRBV10-3 and TRBJ1-2; 8 positions match TRBD1. The sequenced sample was PBMCs or T cells enriched from blood (not recorded which). This sequence originates from a woman younger than 35 who had recovered from COVID-19. The CDR3 sequence: CAISESGQDYGYTF. The CDR3 DNA sequence: TGTGCCATCAGTGAGTCGGGACAGGACTATGGCTACACCTTC.